The present T cell receptor (beta chain) was sequenced within a study of shared clonotypes between healthy human individuals. Findings and caveats of the study: Only blood was sampled, and tissue TCR repertoires likely differ from blood ones.

CDR1 and CDR2 from the germline V gene are SQVTM and ANQGSEA. The germline V and J ends were trimmed by 1 base and 6 bases, with 6 bases remaining between them. The CDR3 length is 11 residues. Ten immunoSEQ deep assay plates were used by the authors to sequence unsorted PBMC DNA. Clones were read by immunoSEQ multiplex PCR, and TCRdb kept only the in-frame ones, dropping some. The table shows about 480,000 clones, with over 60% occurring only once. This clone was seen only once. Its cognate antigen is unknown. The source is a woman between 40 and 55 years old in good health. Some clones in this sample may be carry-over from other donors' samples. The sample comprised PBMCs. The V gene is TRBV29-1, the J gene TRBJ1-2; D is unclear. This CDR3 is CSVEGDDGYTF. The CDR3 coding sequence is TGCAGCGTTGAAGGGGATGATGGCTACACCTTC.